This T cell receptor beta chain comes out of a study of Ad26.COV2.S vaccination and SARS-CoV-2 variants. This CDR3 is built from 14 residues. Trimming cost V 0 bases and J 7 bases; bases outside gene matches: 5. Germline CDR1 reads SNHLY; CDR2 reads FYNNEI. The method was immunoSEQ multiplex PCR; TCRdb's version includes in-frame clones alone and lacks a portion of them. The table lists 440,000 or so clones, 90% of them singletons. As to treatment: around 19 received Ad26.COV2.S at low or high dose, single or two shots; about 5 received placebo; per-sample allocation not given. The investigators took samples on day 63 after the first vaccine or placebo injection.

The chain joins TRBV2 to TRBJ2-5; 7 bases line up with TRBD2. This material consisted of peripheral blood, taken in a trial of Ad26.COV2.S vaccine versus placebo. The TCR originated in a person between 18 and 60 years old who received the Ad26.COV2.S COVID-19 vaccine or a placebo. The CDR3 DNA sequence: TGTGCCAGCAGTGAAGCGCTCAGGGAGGGGACCCAGTACTTC. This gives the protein CASSEALREGTQYF.